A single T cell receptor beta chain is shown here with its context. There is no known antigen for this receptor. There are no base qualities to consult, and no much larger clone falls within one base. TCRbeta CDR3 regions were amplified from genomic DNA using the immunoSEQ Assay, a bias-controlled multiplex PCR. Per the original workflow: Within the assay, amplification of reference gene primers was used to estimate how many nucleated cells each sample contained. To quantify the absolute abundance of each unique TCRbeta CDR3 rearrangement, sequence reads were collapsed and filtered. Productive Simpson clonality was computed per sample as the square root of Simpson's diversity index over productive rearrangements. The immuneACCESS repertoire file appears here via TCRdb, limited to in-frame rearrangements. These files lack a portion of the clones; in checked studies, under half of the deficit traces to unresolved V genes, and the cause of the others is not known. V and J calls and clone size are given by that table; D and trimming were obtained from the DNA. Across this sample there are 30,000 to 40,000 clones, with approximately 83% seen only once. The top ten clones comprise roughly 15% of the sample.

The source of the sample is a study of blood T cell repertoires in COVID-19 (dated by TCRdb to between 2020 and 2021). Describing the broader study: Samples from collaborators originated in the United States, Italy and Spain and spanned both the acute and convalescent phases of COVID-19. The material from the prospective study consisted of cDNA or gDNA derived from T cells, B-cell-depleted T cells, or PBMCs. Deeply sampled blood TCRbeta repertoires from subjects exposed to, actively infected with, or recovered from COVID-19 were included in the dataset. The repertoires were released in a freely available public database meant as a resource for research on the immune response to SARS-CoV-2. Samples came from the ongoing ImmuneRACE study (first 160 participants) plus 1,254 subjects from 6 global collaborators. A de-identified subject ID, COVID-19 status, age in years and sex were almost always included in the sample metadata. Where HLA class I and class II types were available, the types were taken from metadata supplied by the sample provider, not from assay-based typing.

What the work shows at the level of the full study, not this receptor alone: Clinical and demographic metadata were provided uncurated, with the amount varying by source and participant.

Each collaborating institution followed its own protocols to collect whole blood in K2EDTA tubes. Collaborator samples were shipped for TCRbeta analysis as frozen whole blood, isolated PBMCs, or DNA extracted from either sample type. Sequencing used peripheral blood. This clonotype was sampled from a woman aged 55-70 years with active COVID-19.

The CDR3 protein: CASSKAAVRDTQYF. The sequenced DNA is TGTGCCAGCAGCAAGGCAGCGGTTCGGGATACGCAGTATTTT. The chain is encoded by TRBV11-2 joined to TRBJ2-3, with a weak D call of TRBD2 (5 bases match). CDR1 and CDR2 were assigned from the germline V gene as SGHAT and FQNNGV. V drops 5 bases and J drops 6 bases, leaving 15 bases in between. The CDR3 numbers 14 residues from cysteine through phenylalanine. The read is trimmed to its CDR3 DNA, 42 bases read in frame from base 1.